Included here is one T cell receptor (beta chain) sequence, with context. This sample is part of a study of cytomegalovirus exposure and HLA in healthy donors. Germline assignment: CDR1 SGHNT and CDR2 YENEEA. Trimming took 5 bases from V and 10 from J, leaving 15 bases between them. The CDR3 is made up of 13 amino acids. Some clones are missing from TCRdb's copy, which holds only in-frame ones; the method was immunoSEQ multiplex PCR. The table records about 130,000 clones, about 94% of them present only once. The sample taken for sequencing was PBMCs. The chain is built from TRBV11-3 and TRBJ2-1; TRBD2 might be the D (6 bases). This TCR derives from a man aged 18 to 29 in good health and CMV-seropositive. The CDR3 coding sequence is TGTGCCAGCAGCACCCAGGAGGGATCCGAGCAGTTCTTC. The encoded protein is CASSTQEGSEQFF.